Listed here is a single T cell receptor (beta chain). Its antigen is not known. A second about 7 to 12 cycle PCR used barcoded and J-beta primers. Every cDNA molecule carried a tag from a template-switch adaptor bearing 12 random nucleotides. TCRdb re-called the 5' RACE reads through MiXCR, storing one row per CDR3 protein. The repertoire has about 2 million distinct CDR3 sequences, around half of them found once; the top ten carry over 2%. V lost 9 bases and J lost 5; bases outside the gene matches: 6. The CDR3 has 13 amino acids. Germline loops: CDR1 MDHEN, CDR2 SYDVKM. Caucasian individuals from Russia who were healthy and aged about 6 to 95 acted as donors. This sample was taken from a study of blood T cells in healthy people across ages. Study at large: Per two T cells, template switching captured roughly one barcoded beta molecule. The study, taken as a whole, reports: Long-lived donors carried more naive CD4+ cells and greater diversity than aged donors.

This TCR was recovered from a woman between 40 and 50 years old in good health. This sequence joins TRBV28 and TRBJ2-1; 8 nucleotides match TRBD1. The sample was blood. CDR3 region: CASQGTGNNEQFF. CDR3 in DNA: TGTGCCAGTCAAGGGACAGGTAACAATGAGCAGTTCTTC.